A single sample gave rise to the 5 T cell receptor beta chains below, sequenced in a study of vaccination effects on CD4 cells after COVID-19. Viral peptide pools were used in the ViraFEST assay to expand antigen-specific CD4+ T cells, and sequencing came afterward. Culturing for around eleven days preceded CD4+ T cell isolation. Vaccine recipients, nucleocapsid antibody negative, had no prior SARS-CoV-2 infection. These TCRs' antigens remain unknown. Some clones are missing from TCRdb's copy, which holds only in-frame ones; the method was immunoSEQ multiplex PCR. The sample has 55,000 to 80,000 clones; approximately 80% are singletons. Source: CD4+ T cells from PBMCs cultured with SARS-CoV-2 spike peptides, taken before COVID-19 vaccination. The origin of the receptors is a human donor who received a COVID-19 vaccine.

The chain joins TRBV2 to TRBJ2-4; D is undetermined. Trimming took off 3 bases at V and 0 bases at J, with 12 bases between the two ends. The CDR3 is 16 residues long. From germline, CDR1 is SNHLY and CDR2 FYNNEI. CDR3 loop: CASSDWATLAKNIQYF. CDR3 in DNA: TGTGCCAGCAGTGATTGGGCGACTCTAGCCAAAAACATTCAGTACTTC.

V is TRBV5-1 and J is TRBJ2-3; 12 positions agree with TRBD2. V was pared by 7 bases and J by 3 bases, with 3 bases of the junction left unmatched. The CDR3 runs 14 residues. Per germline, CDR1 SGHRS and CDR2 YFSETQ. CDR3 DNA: TGCGCCAGCGTGACTAGCGGGGGAACAGATACGCAGTATTTT. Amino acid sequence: CASVTSGGTDTQYF.

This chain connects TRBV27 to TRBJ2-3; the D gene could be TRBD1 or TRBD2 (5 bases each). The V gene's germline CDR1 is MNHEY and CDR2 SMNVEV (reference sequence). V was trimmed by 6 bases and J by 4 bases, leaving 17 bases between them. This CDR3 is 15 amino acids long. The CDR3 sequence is CASRRDGRWADTQYF. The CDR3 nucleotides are TGTGCCAGCAGGAGGGACGGACGATGGGCAGATACGCAGTATTTT.

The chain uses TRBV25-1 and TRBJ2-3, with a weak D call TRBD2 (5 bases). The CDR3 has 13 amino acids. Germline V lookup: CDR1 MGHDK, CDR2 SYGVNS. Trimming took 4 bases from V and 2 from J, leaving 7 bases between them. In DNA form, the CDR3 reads TGTGCCAGCAGTGCAGGACTCACAGATACGCAGTATTTT. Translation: CASSAGLTDTQYF.

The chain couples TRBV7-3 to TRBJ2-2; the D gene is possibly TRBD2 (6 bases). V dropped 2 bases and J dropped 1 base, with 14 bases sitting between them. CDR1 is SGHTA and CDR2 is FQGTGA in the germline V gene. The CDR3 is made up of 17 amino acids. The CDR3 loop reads CASSLGPGLRNTGELFF. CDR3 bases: TGTGCCAGCAGCTTAGGTCCGGGACTCAGGAACACCGGGGAGCTGTTTTTT.